The rows below give T cell receptor beta chains drawn from one sample of a study of shared clonotypes between healthy human individuals. Using immunoSEQ multiplex PCR, the repertoire was profiled, and TCRdb retains in-frame clones only, with some absent. The sample has over 2 million clones; roughly 95% are singletons. Sequences were obtained from naive CD8+ T cells sorted from blood. These receptors all stem from a man between 18 and 35 years old in good health. Both conserved end residues are part of each CDR3. A D gene is named only where the DNA matches it firmly. Only part of the rows carry a size: once, few, many, or a class if the clone is expanded.

D	size	V	length	J	DNA	CDR3
TRBD2	.	TRBV2	14	TRBJ2-1	TGTGCCAGCAGCGGCGGGACTACCTTCAATGAGCAGTTCTTC	CASSGGTTFNEQFF
.	.	TRBV30	12	TRBJ2-1	TGTGCCTGGAGCGATAGCGGCAATGAGCAGTTCTTC	CAWSDSGNEQFF
TRBD2	.	TRBV15	14	TRBJ2-5	TGTGCCACGAGGGAGGGATTTATACAAGAGACCCAGTACTTC	CATREGFIQETQYF
.	.	TRBV13	14	TRBJ2-7	TGTGCCAGCAGCCCTACTGGCAGCTCCTACGAGCAGTACTTC	CASSPTGSSYEQYF
TRBD1	.	TRBV6-1	14	TRBJ2-7	TGTGCCAGCGGGACAGGGGGAGGGATCTACGAGCAGTACTTC	CASGTGGGIYEQYF
TRBD1	.	TRBV5-6	13	TRBJ2-7	TGTGCCAGCAGCTGGGACAGACATTACGAGCAGTACTTC	CASSWDRHYEQYF
.	.	TRBV4-2	14	TRBJ2-7	TGTGCCAGCAGCCACGCGGGGATCACCTACGAGCAGTACTTC	CASSHAGITYEQYF
TRBD1	.	TRBV5-4	13	TRBJ1-2	TGTGCCAGCAGTCTACAGGGGAACTATGGCTACACCTTC	CASSLQGNYGYTF
.	.	TRBV7-6	14	TRBJ2-7	TGTGCCAGCAGCGTGGACATAATCTCCTACGAGCAGTACTTC	CASSVDIISYEQYF
TRBD1	few	TRBV9	14	TRBJ2-7	TGTGCCAGCAGCGTAGCGGGACAGGGGTACGAGCAGTACTTC	CASSVAGQGYEQYF
TRBD1	.	TRBV29-1	15	TRBJ1-2	TGCAGCGTTGAAGACCAGGGGGGCAAGAACTATGGCTACACCTTC	CSVEDQGGKNYGYTF
TRBD2	.	TRBV13	19	TRBJ2-3	TGTGCCAGCAGCTTAGGAGGCTTACCTAGCGGGGGGACCCGGGCTACGCAGTATTTT	CASSLGGLPSGGTRATQYF
.	.	TRBV11-2	15	TRBJ1-1	TGTGCCAGCAGCTTACTCCGCCTCCTGAACACTGAAGCTTTCTTT	CASSLLRLLNTEAFF
TRBD1	.	TRBV6-5	12	TRBJ2-5	TGTGCCAGCCGGACAGGGTTAGGTACCCAGTACTTC	CASRTGLGTQYF
.	.	TRBV13	13	TRBJ2-3	TGTGCCAGCAGCCCTAGCAGGCGAGATACGCAGTATTTT	CASSPSRRDTQYF
.	.	TRBV6-5	12	TRBJ1-1	TGTGCCAGCAGCCCCCTGAGGACTGAAGCTTTCTTT	CASSPLRTEAFF
TRBD2	.	TRBV6-5	16	TRBJ2-1	TGTGCCAGCAGTTACTCGACTAGCGGGGGACACAATGAGCAGTTCTTC	CASSYSTSGGHNEQFF
.	once	TRBV4-2	14	TRBJ2-5	TGTGCCAGCAGCCAAGAGCAAATTCAAGAGACCCAGTACTTC	CASSQEQIQETQYF
TRBD2	.	TRBV4-2	16	TRBJ2-7	TGTGCCAGCAGCCACCTTAGCGGGGGGACTTCTTACGAGCAGTACTTC	CASSHLSGGTSYEQYF
.	once	TRBV15	16	TRBJ2-7	TGTGCCACCAGCAGAGATTTCAACTCGTTTACCTACGAGCAGTACTTC	CATSRDFNSFTYEQYF
TRBD2	.	TRBV6-6	15	TRBJ2-5	TGTGCCAGCAGTTACCCGACTAGCGGGGCTGAGACCCAGTACTTC	CASSYPTSGAETQYF
.	.	TRBV7-2	15	TRBJ2-3	TGTGCCAGCAGCTGGAGCGTGGAATACTCCGATACGCAGTATTTT	CASSWSVEYSDTQYF
.	.	TRBV5-6	12	TRBJ2-4	TGTGCCAGCCGATTTCCGGGACAACCTAGCGGATTC	CASRFPGQPSGF
.	.	TRBV2	13	TRBJ2-1	TGTGCCAGCATTAAAGGTTCCGACAATGAGCAGTTCTTC	CASIKGSDNEQFF
.	.	TRBV9	16	TRBJ2-3	TGTGCCAGCAGCGGTTCGGTGGGGCCTAGCACAGATACGCAGTATTTT	CASSGSVGPSTDTQYF
.	.	TRBV5-1	13	TRBJ2-7	TGCGCCAGCACCATACAGCCCGCCTACGAGCAGTACTTC	CASTIQPAYEQYF
TRBD2	.	TRBV19	16	TRBJ2-5	TGTGCCAGTGCCCTCGATTCGGGCGGGAGCTCAGAGACCCAGTACTTC	CASALDSGGSSETQYF
TRBD2	.	TRBV19	16	TRBJ2-1	TGTGCCAGTAGTATGGCCCGGGAGGGCCTAAGGAATGAGCAGTTCTTC	CASSMAREGLRNEQFF
.	.	TRBV5-1	14	TRBJ2-3	TGCGCCAGCAGCTTTGAACAGAGCACAGATACGCAGTATTTT	CASSFEQSTDTQYF
TRBD1	.	TRBV7-2	13	TRBJ1-2	TGTGCCAGCAGCTTAGACGGGACAGGTGGCTACACCTTC	CASSLDGTGGYTF
.	.	TRBV2	15	TRBJ2-1	TGTGCCAGCAGTGAAAACAGGGCCCCCTACAATGAGCAGTTCTTC	CASSENRAPYNEQFF
.	.	TRBV5-6	13	TRBJ1-5	TGTGCCAGCAGCATCGGTAGCAATCAGCCCCAGCATTTT	CASSIGSNQPQHF